This T cell receptor beta chain comes out of a study of control samples from healthy donors and cancer patients. Deletions cut 8 bases from V and 8 bases from J, with 13 bases between. Germline CDR1 SNHLY, CDR2 FYNNEI. This CDR3 is built from 12 residues. Using immunoSEQ multiplex PCR, the repertoire was profiled, and TCRdb retains in-frame clones only, with some absent. Among approximately 100,000 clones listed, about nine tenths were seen once. The source is a woman aged 18-30 years in good health. The sample consisted of blood. The chain couples TRBV2 to TRBJ2-1; no firm D call. The CDR3 sequence: CASQVSRDEQFF. The CDR3 DNA reads TGTGCCAGCCAAGTCAGCCGCGATGAGCAGTTCTTC.